The 16 T cell receptor beta chains listed next were all sequenced from one sample in a study of blood T cells in healthy people across ages. A second PCR of roughly 6 to 12 cycles used a sample-barcoded 5' primer and a J-beta primer mix. TCRdb passed the 5' RACE reads through MiXCR, listing each CDR3 protein once. The sample has about 1.8 million distinct CDR3 sequences, roughly 52% seen once. Source material: blood. These receptor sequences come from a woman aged 40 to 55 in good health.

The chain is built from TRBV20-1 and TRBJ2-1, with D possibly TRBD1 on 6 matching bases. With 5 bases removed from V and 8 bases from J, the gap between germline ends came to 16 bases. CDR3 length: 13 amino acids. Germline V gene sequence: CDR1 DFQATT, CDR2 SNEGSKA (reference sequence). The chain's CDR3 is CSAGPSRTDEQFF. The CDR3 DNA is TGCAGTGCTGGCCCTTCCCGGACAGATGAGCAGTTCTTC.

This clonotype was seen only a few times. The genes are TRBV6-5 and TRBJ2-5; D call uncertain. CDR3 size: 14 residues. The V end was cut by 4 bases, the J end by 4 bases, with 13 bases between. From germline, CDR1 is MNHEY and CDR2 SVGAGI. CDR3 sequence reads: CASSSRPRRETQYF. The CDR3 DNA reads as TGTGCCAGCAGTTCCAGACCGAGACGAGAGACCCAGTACTTC.

The genes are TRBV29-1 and TRBJ1-2; TRBD1 is a possible D gene (5 bases). CDR1 is SQVTM, CDR2 ANQGSEA, per germline. Trimming shortened V by 7 bases and J by 5 bases, and 14 bases separated the two germline ends. The CDR3 extends over 12 amino acids. This chain's CDR3 is CSGRIQEYGYTF. Written as DNA, the CDR3 is TGCAGCGGGAGGATACAGGAGTATGGCTACACCTTC. Variable domain in full (rest from reference TRBV29-1 and TRBJ1-2): SAVISQKPSRDICQRGTSLTIQCQVDSQVTMMFWYRQQPGQSLTLIATANQGSEATYESGFVIDKFPISRPNLTFSTLTVSNMSPEDSSIYLCSGRIQEYGYTFGSGTRLTVV.

Notes on this clonotype: The junction shows a germline mismatch at one end, possibly a read error. The chain recombines TRBV10-3 with TRBJ1-1; possibly TRBD1 for D (5 bases). The CDR3 sequence is 15 residues long. Looked up from germline, CDR1 is ENHRY and CDR2 is SYGVKD. The CDR3 nucleotides are TGTGCCACCAGTGACCCTACAGGATCGAACACTGAAGCTTTCTTT. Translated: CATSDPTGSNTEAFF.

J is TRBJ2-5 and V is TRBV6-5, with D perhaps matching TRBD2 (5 bases). This CDR3 has 15 amino acids. Trimming left V 7 bases short and J 2 bases short, with 17 bases between. Germline V gene lookup returns CDR1 MNHEY and CDR2 SVGAGI. In DNA, the CDR3 is TGTGCCAGCACCGTGGACTGGAACACGCAAGAGACCCAGTACTTC. This codes for CASTVDWNTQETQYF.

V is TRBV24-1 and J is TRBJ2-1; 10 bases are a match to TRBD2. J was trimmed by 4 bases and V by 4 bases; bases with no gene match: 6. CDR3 size: 16 residues. CDR1 is KGHDR, CDR2 SFDVKD, per germline. The CDR3 loop reads CATSDKLAGQYNEQFF. The CDR3 DNA is TGTGCCACCAGTGACAAACTAGCGGGGCAATACAATGAGCAGTTCTTC.

Here the CDR3 DNA reads TGTGCCAGCAGACCCCCTGGACCTGGGAACCAGCCCCAGCATTTT. It specifies CASRPPGPGNQPQHF. The chain employs TRBV28 and TRBJ1-5; D unclear. Trimming stripped 6 bases from V and 7 bases from J, with 19 bases between. This CDR3 spans 15 amino acids. Germline V gives CDR1 MDHEN, CDR2 SYDVKM.

V gene TRBV6-2 or TRBV6-3 combines with J gene TRBJ2-1; TRBD1 might be the D (6 bases). The DNA end lines up better with TRBJ2-7; the J call may be wrong. Germline V CDR1 and CDR2: MNHEY, SVGEGT. This CDR3 region has 14 residues. The CDR3 reads CASRGAASYNEQYF. In DNA form, the CDR3 reads TGTGCCAGCAGGGGGGCGGCCTCCTACAATGAGCAGTACTTC.

Only a few counts were recorded for this clonotype. In nucleotides, the CDR3 is TGCAGTGCTTGGGACACTGAAGCTTTCTTT. This translates into CSAWDTEAFF. This chain connects TRBV20-1 to TRBJ1-1; D gene ambiguous. Deletions cut 5 bases from V and 3 bases from J, with 4 bases between. CDR3 length: 10 amino acids. The germline gives CDR1 DFQATT, CDR2 SNEGSKA (reference sequence).

This rearrangement joins TRBV11-2 to TRBJ2-6, with D perhaps matching TRBD1 (5 bases). Deletions cut 4 bases from V and 2 bases from J, with 12 bases between. The germline gives CDR1 SGHAT, CDR2 FQNNGV. This CDR3 has 16 amino acids. The CDR3 region is CASSSQGFPGANVLTF. DNA for the CDR3: TGTGCCAGCAGCTCCCAGGGTTTCCCTGGGGCCAACGTCCTGACTTTC.

The sample holds a few counts of this clonotype. The chain links TRBV28 to TRBJ2-6; no definite D call. Germline V CDR1 and CDR2: MDHEN, SYDVKM. This CDR3 is built from 14 residues. V was cut by 3 bases and J by 4 bases, with 7 bases left in between. CDR3 nucleotide sequence: TGTGCCAGCAGTTTCCCCAACGGGGCCAACGTCCTGACTTTC. Encoded protein: CASSFPNGANVLTF.

This chain uses TRBV5-1 with TRBJ1-2; weak D call: TRBD1 (5 bases). The V end lost 7 bases, the J end lost 3 bases, and 16 bases lay between the germline ends. The CDR3 runs to 14 residues. CDR1 is SGHRS, CDR2 YFSETQ, per germline. The CDR3 coding sequence is TGCGCCAGCCCGCCAGGGCCGGTTGACTATGGCTACACCTTC. It yields the protein CASPPGPVDYGYTF.

The V call is TRBV28, the J call TRBJ2-7; TRBD2 agrees at 8 bases. With V trimmed by 7 bases and J by 4 bases, 9 bases remained unmatched. Germline values: CDR1 MDHEN, CDR2 SYDVKM. The CDR3 runs 14 residues. CDR3 sequence: CASIRSGTRYEQYF. Here the CDR3 DNA reads TGTGCCAGCATTCGATCCGGGACTAGGTACGAGCAGTACTTC.

This clonotype was observed a few times. This chain connects TRBV5-1 to TRBJ2-1, with 8 bases fitting TRBD2. V was clipped by 4 bases and J by 6 bases; unmatched bases: 9. The CDR3 is 15 residues long. The germline V gene encodes CDR1 SGHRS and CDR2 YFSETQ. The CDR3 sequence: CASSGSGGSLNEQFF. CDR3 DNA: TGCGCCAGCAGCGGAAGCGGGGGTAGCCTCAATGAGCAGTTCTTC.

This chain uses TRBV9 with TRBJ1-2; a possible D gene is TRBD1 (5 bases). The V and J ends lost 4 bases and 1 base respectively, with 14 bases between them. The CDR3 has 15 residues. Germline V gene data show CDR1 as SGDLS and CDR2 as YYNGEE. The CDR3 here is CASSRSHDSNYGYTF. The CDR3 DNA sequence: TGTGCCAGCAGCCGTAGTCACGACAGTAACTATGGCTACACCTTC.

This clonotype was picked up one time. The rearrangement links TRBV27 to TRBJ1-1; D is possibly TRBD1 (5 bases). Germline assignment: CDR1 MNHEY and CDR2 SMNVEV (reference sequence). The ends were cut back, 6 bases at V and 0 bases at J, with 14 bases in the middle. The CDR3 covers 15 residues. The DNA of the CDR3 is TGTGCCAGCAGGAGCCGGGGGACCCTGAACACTGAAGCTTTCTTT. Translation: CASRSRGTLNTEAFF.